These 2 T cell receptor beta chains share one sample of origin, sequenced in a study of T cells in localized non-small cell lung cancer. Method: immunoSEQ multiplex PCR; TCRdb's copy keeps in-frame clones and lacks some. Among thousands of clones, about 15% were seen once, and the ten largest hold roughly 5%. The material sequenced was normal lung tissue next to the tumor, taken before any cancer treatment. These receptor sequences come from a male donor aged 60 or over with stage II squamous cell lung carcinoma.

This clone appeared many times. V usage is TRBV11-3 and J usage is TRBJ1-6, with D unclear. The CDR3 covers 15 residues. V was cut by 4 bases and J by 7 bases, with 14 bases left in between. CDR1 and CDR2 from the germline V gene are SGHNT and YENEEA. The CDR3 loop is CASSSVTRRNSPLHF. Here the CDR3 DNA reads TGTGCCAGCAGCTCCGTGACCCGAAGGAATTCACCCCTCCACTTT. The full variable domain, completed using reference TRBV11-3 and TRBJ1-6, is EAGVVQSPRYKIIEKKQPVAFWCNPISGHNTLYWYLQNLGQGPELLIRYENEEAVDDSQLPKDRFSAERLKGVDSTLKIQPAELGDSAVYLCASSSVTRRNSPLHFGNGTRLTVT.

The genes are TRBV30 and TRBJ2-1, with D possibly being TRBD2 (6 bases). The CDR3 sequence is 13 residues long. Germline V CDR1 and CDR2: GTSNPN, SVGIG (reference sequence). Deletions cut 1 base from V and 7 bases from J, with 11 bases between. In nucleotides, the CDR3 is TGTGCCTGGAGTGAAGAGGGGAGGAATGAGCAGTTCTTC. This codes for CAWSEEGRNEQFF.